Each of the 14 T cell receptor beta chains below was sequenced from the same sample in a study of blood T cell repertoires in COVID-19. Libraries were prepared by immunoSEQ multiplex PCR; TCRdb keeps only in-frame clonotypes and omits some of them. This repertoire shows about 210,000 clones, approximately 82% found once; its top ten account for 9.5% to 15%. Sequencing used peripheral blood. These receptor sequences come from a woman aged 40 to 50 with acute or convalescent COVID-19.

This clone was observed a few times. The chain has TRBV27 and TRBJ2-7; 9 nucleotides agree with TRBD1. In germline, CDR1 is MNHEY, CDR2 SMNVEV (reference sequence). The trim removed 5 bases at V and 4 bases at J, leaving 3 bases unmatched. CDR3 length: 13 amino acids. The CDR3 here is CASSRGQGYEQYF. The CDR3 region has the DNA TGTGCCAGCAGTAGGGGACAGGGATACGAGCAGTACTTC.

This chain joins TRBV5-4 and TRBJ1-4; D is unresolved. Looked up from germline, CDR1 is SGHNT and CDR2 is YYREEE (reference sequence). The CDR3 sequence is 13 residues long. Trimming pared 0 bases from V and 10 bases from J, leaving 10 bases between. The CDR3 sequence: CASSLGPGGKLFF. As DNA, the CDR3 is TGTGCCAGCAGCTTGGGACCTGGCGGAAAACTGTTTTTT.

In its sample, this clone was seen once. The V call is TRBV30, the J call TRBJ2-7; TRBD2 is a possible D gene (7 bases). Between the trimmed V and J ends, which lost 4 bases and 2 bases, there was a span of 12 bases. In germline, CDR1 is GTSNPN, CDR2 SVGIG (reference sequence). CDR3 length equals 13 residues. CDR3 amino acids: CAWKGGGPYEQYF. The DNA of the CDR3 is TGTGCCTGGAAGGGGGGAGGGCCCTACGAGCAGTACTTC.

The V gene is TRBV6-2 or TRBV6-3, the J gene TRBJ2-5; 8 bases match TRBD2. J gave up 5 bases and V 7 bases, and 15 bases lay outside the gene matches. The CDR3 spans 16 residues. Germline-derived CDR1 and CDR2 are MNHEY and SVGEGT. CDR3 DNA: TGTGCCAGCACCCCCGGGGTAGCGGGAACCGGGGAGACCCAGTACTTC. Encoded protein: CASTPGVAGTGETQYF.

The V and J genes are TRBV7-8 and TRBJ1-2; tentative D call: TRBD1 (5 bases). The CDR3 is 15 amino acids. V was clipped by 3 bases and J by 2 bases, with 13 bases between them. CDR1 and CDR2 (germline): SGHVS, FQNEAQ. The DNA of the CDR3 is TGTGCCAGCAGCTTCAGGACACATTCAAACTATGGCTACACCTTC. Translated, it gives CASSFRTHSNYGYTF. Full variable domain (outside the CDR3, taken from reference TRBV7-8 and TRBJ1-2): GAGVSQSPRYKVAKRGQDVALRCDPISGHVSLFWYQQALGQGPEFLTYFQNEAQLDKSGLPSDRFFAERPEGSVSTLKIQRTQQEDSAVYLCASSFRTHSNYGYTFGSGTRLTVV.

The chain recombines TRBV7-2 with TRBJ1-3, with TRBD1 matching over 7 bases. Germline-derived CDR1 and CDR2 are SGHTA and FQGNSA. J lost 1 base, V lost 6 bases, and 12 bases had no gene match. The CDR3 consists of 17 residues. The CDR3 region has the DNA TGTGCCAGCAGATATCCCCGACAGGGTGGGTCTGGAAACACCATATATTTT. This codes for CASRYPRQGGSGNTIYF. The full variable domain, in which reference TRBV7-2 and TRBJ1-3 provide the parts outside the CDR3, is GAGVSQSPSNKVTEKGKDVELRCDPISGHTALYWYRQSLGQGLEFLIYFQGNSAPDKSGLPSDRFSAERTGGSVSTLTIQRTQQEDSAVYLCASRYPRQGGSGNTIYFGEGSWLTVV.

V usage is TRBV29-1 and J usage is TRBJ2-1; TRBD2 aligns across 7 bases. Germline V gene data show CDR1 as SQVTM and CDR2 as ANQGSEA. Trimming at V came to 7 bases and at J to 0 bases, leaving 3 bases not matched to a gene. The CDR3 spans 13 residues. The CDR3: CSARGSSYNEQFF. DNA for the CDR3: TGCAGCGCGCGGGGGAGCTCCTACAATGAGCAGTTCTTC.

The DNA of the CDR3 is TGTGCCAGTAGTATTCGCGCGGTCTCCTACAATGAGCAGTTCTTC. This codes for CASSIRAVSYNEQFF. The chain has TRBV19 and TRBJ2-1; D gene unclear. CDR3 length: 15 residues. V dropped 3 bases and J dropped 0 bases, with 9 bases sitting between them. Germline CDR1 reads LNHDA; CDR2 reads SQIVND (reference sequence).

This CDR3 is CASSSSTETLSFSSYNSPLHF. CDR3 in DNA: TGTGCCAGCAGCTCATCTACAGAAACCCTTTCCTTTAGCTCCTATAATTCACCCCTCCACTTT. V and J are TRBV12-1 and TRBJ1-6; TRBD1 is the table's D call, not checked against the DNA. TRBV12-1 is a pseudogene. The CDR3 has 21 residues.

The chain couples TRBV7-8 to TRBJ1-2, with D unresolved. The CDR3 has 16 amino acids. Trimming cost V 1 base and J 5 bases, with 17 bases left between them. Germline lookup yields CDR1 SGHVS and CDR2 FQNEAQ. The CDR3 here is CASSLDGRIRLYGYTF. CDR3 bases: TGTGCCAGCAGCTTAGATGGCCGAATCAGGCTGTATGGCTACACCTTC.

The rearrangement joins TRBV5-1 to TRBJ1-1; perhaps TRBD1 as D (6 bases). The CDR3 consists of 16 residues. Germline assignment: CDR1 SGHRS and CDR2 YFSETQ. Trimming stripped 4 bases from V and 1 base from J, with 17 bases between. DNA of the CDR3: TGCGCCAGCAGCAATCCTTTACAGGGATCGAACACTGAAGCTTTCTTT. Residues: CASSNPLQGSNTEAFF.

The chain links TRBV13 to TRBJ2-1; the match to TRBD2 covers 11 bases. This CDR3 contains 15 residues. Trimming took 4 bases from V and 10 from J; bases not matched to a gene: 9. Germline values: CDR1 PRHDT, CDR2 FYEKMQ (reference sequence). This CDR3 reads CASSSPGTSGLEQFF. Written as DNA, the CDR3 is TGTGCCAGCAGCTCCCCCGGGACTAGCGGCCTGGAGCAGTTCTTC.

This clone was picked up a small number of times. This chain joins TRBV7-9 and TRBJ2-7, with D possibly being TRBD2 (5 bases). Trimming removed 5 bases from V and 1 base from J, with 9 bases in between. Looked up from germline, CDR1 is SEHNR and CDR2 is FQNEAQ (reference sequence). The CDR3 spans 13 residues. Written as DNA, the CDR3 is TGTGCCAGCAGCCCCGGGGTTTCCTACGAGCAGTACTTC. Residues: CASSPGVSYEQYF.

J is TRBJ1-1 and V is TRBV4-1, with D tentatively TRBD1 (6 bases). CDR1 is MGHRA, CDR2 YSYEKL, per germline. The CDR3 sequence is 15 residues long. Trimming took off 1 base at V and 11 bases at J, with 20 bases between the two ends. In DNA form, the CDR3 reads TGCGCCAGCAGCCAAGTTTTCCAGGGGCGAGGTTGGGCTTTCTTT. As protein: CASSQVFQGRGWAFF.